The present T cell receptor (beta chain) was sequenced within a study of Graves' ophthalmopathy and Graves' hyperthyroidism. Turning to the study itself: Peripheral blood was gathered at the point of initial diagnosis, before any treatment started.

RNA transcripts served as template for amplifying TCR beta CDR3 sequences. HTBI-primed RT-PCR formed the first round, and a multiplex PCR formed the second. Via MiXCR, TCRdb re-called the multiplex PCR reads, giving one row per CDR3 protein. The sample records approximately 700,000 distinct CDR3 sequences, roughly 39% being singletons. Pregnancy or lactation, uncontrolled infections and other autoimmune diseases were grounds for excluding patients. PBMCs were isolated by Ficoll-Paque density gradient centrifugation, using over 9.5 ml of fresh peripheral blood as the starting material. V lost 6 bases, J lost 6 bases, and 23 bases lay in between. The CDR3 consists of 16 residues. The germline V gene encodes CDR1 DFQATT and CDR2 SNEGSKA (reference sequence). Study observations and caveats: Most expanded clonotypes from thyroid (those above 0.001 frequency) were also found in blood.

For this clonotype: Its target is not known. One base away lies a much larger clone, so this may be a sequencing read error.

This TCR was recovered from an adult man with Graves' ophthalmopathy. The rearrangement uses TRBV20-1 and TRBJ1-4, with D hard to call. The sequenced sample was peripheral blood. The CDR3 region is CSAARHAGRLYEKLFF. CDR3 coding DNA: TGCAGTGCGGCCAGGCACGCCGGCAGGCTTTATGAAAAACTGTTTTTT.